Below are 24 T cell receptor beta chains sequenced from a single sample in a study of T cell responses to AZD1222 COVID-19 vaccine. The repertoire was sequenced with immunoSEQ multiplex PCR; TCRdb's copy has only in-frame clones and lacks some. There are roughly 120,000 clones in the sample; 85% to 95% occur only once, and 2.5% to 3% lies in the top ten. Material: peripheral blood, obtained on day 0 of AZD1222 vaccination. The receptors come from an adult in good health.

The V gene is TRBV30, the J gene TRBJ1-2; TRBD1 might be the D (6 bases). This CDR3 contains 12 residues. CDR1 and CDR2 (germline): GTSNPN, SVGIG (reference sequence). V was cut by 3 bases and J by 8 bases, with 13 bases left in between. The CDR3 coding sequence is TGTGCCTGGAGCCTGGGGGCGGGAGGCTACACCTTC. Its translation is CAWSLGAGGYTF.

The genes are TRBV2 and TRBJ2-5; TRBD2 aligns across 9 bases. Losses at the gene ends were 10 bases for V and 5 bases for J; bases not matched to a gene: 8. Per germline, CDR1 SNHLY and CDR2 FYNNEI. CDR3 length equals 13 residues. In DNA form, the CDR3 reads TGTGCCACGGCGGGGGGGACTGGGGAGACCCAGTACTTC. Its protein is CATAGGTGETQYF.

This chain's CDR3 is CASSLAPSPNEQFF. The CDR3 nucleotides are TGTGCCAGCAGCTTAGCGCCGAGTCCGAATGAGCAGTTCTTC. The genes are TRBV7-9 and TRBJ2-1; D is undetermined. In germline, CDR1 is SEHNR, CDR2 FQNEAQ (reference sequence). This CDR3 region has 14 residues. V lost 0 bases and J lost 7, with 10 bases in between.

This sequence joins TRBV30 and TRBJ1-6, with 8 bases that match TRBD1. CDR3 length: 15 amino acids. Germline assignment: CDR1 GTSNPN and CDR2 SVGIG (reference sequence). V trimming: 2 bases; J trimming: 3 bases; junction bases outside the gene matches: 3. CDR3 sequence (DNA): TGTGCCTGGAGTCCCACAGGGGGCTATAATTCACCCCTCCACTTT. Its protein product is CAWSPTGGYNSPLHF.

This clone was counted once. The J gene is TRBJ1-1, the V gene TRBV12-3 or TRBV12-4; D unclear. This CDR3 comprises 13 residues. V lost 2 bases to trimming and J lost 2 bases, with 6 bases between them. The CDR3 loop reads CASSLNPNTEAFF. The CDR3 coding sequence is TGTGCCAGCAGTTTAAATCCAAACACTGAAGCTTTCTTT.

The gene calls are TRBV19 and TRBJ2-5; 7 bases match TRBD1. The CDR3 contains 14 residues. V shed 6 bases and J 8 bases; nucleotides not matched to a gene: 12. CDR1 and CDR2 (germline): LNHDA, SQIVND (reference sequence). The CDR3 is CASSPTGSLGTQYF. The CDR3 nucleotides read TGTGCCAGTAGCCCGACAGGGTCATTGGGAACCCAGTACTTC.

The J gene is TRBJ1-1, the V gene TRBV19; TRBD1 aligns across 9 bases. Looked up from germline, CDR1 is LNHDA and CDR2 is SQIVND (reference sequence). CDR3 length: 14 residues. J lost 11 bases, V lost 6 bases, and 13 bases had no gene match. CDR3 loop: CASSAWDRVGSAFF. In DNA form, the CDR3 reads TGTGCCAGTAGCGCTTGGGACAGGGTGGGGTCGGCTTTCTTT. Using reference TRBV19 and TRBJ1-1 for the parts outside the CDR3, the full variable domain is DGGITQSPKYLFRKEGQNVTLSCEQNLNHDAMYWYRQDPGQGLRLIYYSQIVNDFQKGDIAEGYSVSREKKESFPLTVTSAQKNPTAFYLCASSAWDRVGSAFFGQGTRLTVV.

The rearrangement links TRBV25-1 to TRBJ2-7; D unclear. V lost 5 bases, J lost 3 bases, and 11 bases lay in between. Germline CDR1 and CDR2: MGHDK and SYGVNS. CDR3 size: 13 residues. Here the CDR3 reads CASSLSASYEQYF. The CDR3 DNA reads as TGTGCCAGCAGTTTGTCAGCCAGCTACGAGCAGTACTTC.

The rearrangement joins TRBV25-1 to TRBJ2-1, with D perhaps matching TRBD2 (6 bases). CDR3 length: 14 residues. V lost 3 bases and J lost 8, with 14 bases in between. The germline V gene encodes CDR1 MGHDK and CDR2 SYGVNS. For the CDR3, the DNA is TGTGCCAGCAGTGATCGGGGGTTTTTACATGAGCAGTTCTTC. Its translation: CASSDRGFLHEQFF.

The chain's CDR3 is CASSLFGSTGNTEAFF. In DNA, the CDR3 is TGTGCCAGCAGTTTATTCGGGTCGACAGGGAACACTGAAGCTTTCTTT. This rearrangement joins TRBV27 to TRBJ1-1; TRBD1 is a possible D gene (6 bases). Between the trimmed V and J ends, which lost 1 base and 1 base, there was a span of 13 bases. Germline loops: CDR1 MNHEY, CDR2 SMNVEV (reference sequence). This CDR3 contains 16 residues.

The chain joins TRBV7-2 to TRBJ2-7; no clear D gene. V dropped 4 bases and J dropped 0 bases, with 7 bases sitting between them. The V gene's germline CDR1 is SGHTA and CDR2 FQGNSA. There are 13 residues in the CDR3. CDR3: CASSSRSSYEQYF. The CDR3, as DNA: TGTGCCAGCAGCTCCAGGAGCTCCTACGAGCAGTACTTC.

The rearrangement uses TRBV15 and TRBJ2-1; perhaps TRBD2 as D (5 bases). CDR1 is LNHNV and CDR2 is YYDKDF in the germline V gene (reference sequence). The CDR3 spans 14 residues. The V and J ends lost 6 bases and 4 bases respectively, with 13 bases between them. The CDR3 sequence is CATRPNGMYNEQFF. The DNA of the CDR3 is TGTGCCACCAGACCTAACGGGATGTACAATGAGCAGTTCTTC.

This rearrangement joins TRBV28 to TRBJ2-1; 9 nucleotides match TRBD2. V shed 3 bases, J shed 0 bases, and the junction held 15 bases outside the gene matches. Germline CDR1 MDHEN, CDR2 SYDVKM. This CDR3 has 20 residues. The CDR3 spells CASSFRGLAQPKSSYNEQFF. The CDR3 DNA sequence: TGTGCCAGCAGTTTTAGAGGACTAGCGCAACCGAAAAGCTCCTACAATGAGCAGTTCTTC.

CDR3 DNA sequence: TGTGCCAGTAGGTGGGGGGAAAAACTGTTTTTT. This sequence encodes CASRWGEKLFF. V usage is TRBV19 and J usage is TRBJ1-4, with a tentative D call TRBD1 (5 bases). The CDR3 has 11 amino acids. The V and J ends lost 6 bases and 8 bases respectively, with 7 bases between them. Germline V lookup: CDR1 LNHDA, CDR2 SQIVND (reference sequence).

The chain has TRBV2 and TRBJ1-5; the D gene is possibly TRBD1 (6 bases). CDR1 and CDR2 (germline): SNHLY, FYNNEI. The CDR3 covers 15 residues. Trimming removed 4 bases at V and 4 bases at J, with 14 bases between. In nucleotides, the CDR3 is TGTGCCAGCAGTGGGCGGGGGGCTGGTAATCAGCCCCAGCATTTT. This encodes CASSGRGAGNQPQHF.

The table lists this clone with a few counts. The rearrangement links TRBV6-4 to TRBJ1-6; a possible D gene is TRBD1 (6 bases). CDR3 length: 14 amino acids. Germline values: CDR1 MRHNA, CDR2 SNTAGT. V lost 4 bases to trimming and J lost 10 bases, with 14 bases between them. The CDR3 sequence is CASSAVQGSSPLHF. CDR3 DNA sequence: TGTGCCAGCAGTGCCGTACAGGGTAGCTCACCCCTCCACTTT.

V is TRBV2 and J is TRBJ2-3; D gene uncertain. Germline V lookup: CDR1 SNHLY, CDR2 FYNNEI. The CDR3 consists of 13 residues. Trimming took 1 base from V and 3 from J, leaving 5 bases between them. CDR3 sequence: CASSEGGTDTQYF. CDR3 sequence (DNA): TGTGCCAGCAGTGAAGGTGGGACAGATACGCAGTATTTT.

The chain carries TRBV20-1 and TRBJ2-1; 10 bases map to TRBD2. CDR1 and CDR2 (germline): DFQATT, SNEGSKA (reference sequence). The CDR3 has 14 residues. V trimming: 3 bases; J trimming: 7 bases; junction bases outside the gene matches: 6. In nucleotides, the CDR3 is TGCAGTGCTAGTCGGAGCGGGAGGGGGAATGAGCAGTTCTTC. Its protein product is CSASRSGRGNEQFF.

This clone was observed a handful of times. V gene TRBV9 combines with J gene TRBJ1-6; D not resolved. This CDR3 contains 15 residues. Per germline, CDR1 SGDLS and CDR2 YYNGEE. Trimming took 0 bases from V and 4 from J, leaving 8 bases between them. CDR3 DNA sequence: TGTGCCAGCAGCGTAGGTTTGGATTATAATTCACCCCTCCACTTT. Its protein product is CASSVGLDYNSPLHF.

V and J are TRBV3-1 (or the pseudogene TRBV3-2) and TRBJ1-1; no definite D call. Germline V gene data show CDR1 as LGHDT and CDR2 as YNNKEL (reference sequence). V dropped 4 bases and J dropped 3 bases, with 12 bases sitting between them. The CDR3 covers 14 residues. The CDR3 loop reads CASSRLSVDTEAFF. In DNA form, the CDR3 reads TGTGCCAGCAGCCGCCTTTCAGTGGACACTGAAGCTTTCTTT.

V is TRBV28 and J is TRBJ1-1, with D perhaps TRBD1 (6 bases). V was shortened by 10 bases and J by 2 bases, with 20 bases between the two germline ends. CDR1 and CDR2 (germline): MDHEN, SYDVKM. This CDR3 has 15 residues. The CDR3 sequence is CATTVGQTTNTEAFF. Here the CDR3 DNA reads TGTGCCACCACCGTTGGACAGACTACAAACACTGAAGCTTTCTTT.

The chain recombines TRBV19 with TRBJ2-1, with 14 bases identical to TRBD2. V lost 5 bases, J lost 7 bases, and 4 bases stayed unmatched. Germline V gives CDR1 LNHDA, CDR2 SQIVND (reference sequence). The CDR3 consists of 15 residues. The CDR3: CASSLGTSGSNEQFF. CDR3 nucleotide sequence: TGTGCCAGTAGTCTCGGGACTAGCGGGAGTAATGAGCAGTTCTTC.

The V and J genes are TRBV19 and TRBJ2-7, with 9 bases lining up with TRBD2. The CDR3 is 15 residues long. Losses at the gene ends were 4 bases for V and 2 bases for J; bases not matched to a gene: 6. Germline CDR1 LNHDA, CDR2 SQIVND (reference sequence). CDR3 amino acids: CASSRGLARAYEQYF. In DNA, the CDR3 is TGTGCCAGTAGTAGAGGACTAGCGAGAGCCTACGAGCAGTACTTC. Supplemented by reference TRBV19 and TRBJ2-7, the full variable domain reads DGGITQSPKYLFRKEGQNVTLSCEQNLNHDAMYWYRQDPGQGLRLIYYSQIVNDFQKGDIAEGYSVSREKKESFPLTVTSAQKNPTAFYLCASSRGLARAYEQYFGPGTRLTVT.

J is TRBJ1-1 and V is TRBV30, with D uncertain. The CDR3 is 13 amino acids. Germline V CDR1 and CDR2: GTSNPN, SVGIG (reference sequence). V was trimmed by 0 bases and J by 5 bases, leaving 10 bases between them. This chain's CDR3 is CAWSVKGWTEAFF. The CDR3, as DNA: TGTGCCTGGAGTGTGAAGGGATGGACTGAAGCTTTCTTT.